A selection of T cell receptor beta chains follows, all from one sample in a study of T-cell reconstitution after alpha-beta-depleted transplantation in children. TCRdb processed the PCR reads anew with MiXCR; each CDR3 protein has one entry. The sample yields hundreds of thousands of distinct CDR3 sequences, roughly 15% seen once. The sequenced sample was PBMCs from the stem cell graft donor, obtained from the stem cell graft. These receptors originate from a human donor who donated a stem cell graft to a child with acute myeloid leukemia. CDR3s include the opening cysteine and the closing phenylalanine or tryptophan. D genes are given only for firm matches. Clone size is shown for a subset of rows, as once, few, many or a class of expanded clone.

TRBV12-3/TRBV12-4	many	TRBJ1-1	NA	TGTGCCAGCAGACCAGACTACAGGGAAATCCTTACTGAAGCTTTCTTT	CASRPDYREILTEAFF
TRBV20-1	many	TRBJ2-3	NA	TGCAGTGCTCACAGGACAGGCACAGATACGCAGTATTTT	CSAHRTGTDTQYF
TRBV15	few	TRBJ2-5	NA	TGTGCCACCAGCCCTGGTGTTGAAGGATATCAAGAGACCCAGTACTTC	CATSPGVEGYQETQYF
TRBV12-3/TRBV12-4	many	TRBJ2-5	NA	TGTGCCAGCAGTTTAAGCAGCCAAGAGACCCAGTACTTC	CASSLSSQETQYF
TRBV12-3/TRBV12-4	NA	TRBJ2-1	TRBD2	TGTGCCAGCTCCTCCCGGCGGGGGTGGACCTACAATGAGCAGTTCTTC	CASSSRRGWTYNEQFF
TRBV20-1	NA	TRBJ1-1	NA	TGCAGTGCTAGATCTGGGCATTCTGAAGCTTTCTTT	CSARSGHSEAFF
TRBV21-1	few	TRBJ1-5	NA	TGTGCCAGCAGCAAAGGAGGAAGGGGGCCCGTCGTGGATCAGCCCCAGCATTTT	CASSKGGRGPVVDQPQHF
TRBV20-1	many	TRBJ2-1	NA	TGCAGTCCCCAGAGGGGGAATGAGCAGTTCTTC	CSPQRGNEQFF
TRBV25-1	NA	TRBJ2-2	NA	TGTGCCAGCAGTAAGGAGGGGCCCCGCTACACCGGGGAGCTGTTTTTT	CASSKEGPRYTGELFF
TRBV5-6	many	TRBJ1-4	NA	TGTGCCAGCAGCTACAGGACCCTAAAGGAAAAACTGTTTTTT	CASSYRTLKEKLFF
TRBV19	NA	TRBJ1-1	NA	TGTGCCAGTAGGTTCACAGGGACCTCTTACGCTGAAGCTTTCTTT	CASRFTGTSYAEAFF
TRBV11-3	NA	TRBJ2-4	NA	TGTGCCAGCAGCCCCGGGAGGAAGGGGGACAAAAACATTCAGTACTTC	CASSPGRKGDKNIQYF
TRBV4-1	few	TRBJ2-3	TRBD2	TGCGCCAGCAGCCAAGGACCGCTACTAGCGGACGGCACAGATACGCAGTATTTT	CASSQGPLLADGTDTQYF
TRBV5-6	many	TRBJ2-1	TRBD2	TGTGCCAGCAGCTTGATAGCGGGGGATTACAATGAGCAGTTCTTC	CASSLIAGDYNEQFF
TRBV25-1	NA	TRBJ1-2	NA	TGTGCCAGCAGTGAATGGGTCGACGGGAACTATGGCTACACCTTC	CASSEWVDGNYGYTF
TRBV11-3	NA	TRBJ2-7	NA	TGTGCCAGCAGCTTAGCCCCAGGGGTCACCTACGAGCAGTACTTC	CASSLAPGVTYEQYF
TRBV6-2/TRBV6-3	NA	TRBJ2-7	TRBD1	TGTGCCAGCAGCCCTAGACAGGGTTTTGCCTCCTACGAGCAGTACTTC	CASSPRQGFASYEQYF
TRBV29-1	few	TRBJ1-1	NA	TGCAGCGTTCAAGGGGGATTCGACACTGAAGCTTTCTTT	CSVQGGFDTEAFF
TRBV11-1	few	TRBJ2-1	NA	TGTGCCAGCAGCTTAAGGAGAGGGAGTACAGCATTTAGTTCCTACAATGAGCAGTTCTTC	CASSLRRGSTAFSSYNEQFF
TRBV28	few	TRBJ2-3	TRBD2	TGTGCCAGCAGATCGTTACTAGCGGGGTATACAGATACGCAGTATTTT	CASRSLLAGYTDTQYF
TRBV7-2	NA	TRBJ1-5	NA	TGTGCCAGCAGCTCCCCCGACAGAGAGGGGGGTCAGCCCCAGCATTTT	CASSSPDREGGQPQHF
TRBV10-3	few	TRBJ2-3	NA	TGTGCCATCAGTGAGTCGCAGGGTTCAGATACGCAGTATTTT	CAISESQGSDTQYF
TRBV7-2	few	TRBJ2-7	NA	TGTGCCAGCAGCTTAGGGTTAAGGAGTGACTACGAGCAGTACTTC	CASSLGLRSDYEQYF
TRBV3-1	NA	TRBJ2-1	TRBD2	TGTGCCAGCGGGGGGACTAGCGGGGGGCTCTCCTACAATGAGCAGTTCTTC	CASGGTSGGLSYNEQFF
TRBV29-1	many	TRBJ1-4	NA	TGCAGCGTTGCAGGGGTTTATGAAAAACTGTTTTTT	CSVAGVYEKLFF
TRBV7-2	many	TRBJ2-1	NA	TGTGCCAGCAGCTTCCTGGACGTATACAATGAGCAGTTCTTC	CASSFLDVYNEQFF
TRBV7-9	NA	TRBJ2-1	NA	TGTGCCAGCAGCCCCTCTCGACGGTACAATGAGCAGTTCTTC	CASSPSRRYNEQFF
TRBV5-1	few	TRBJ2-5	TRBD2	TGCGCCAGCAGCTTGAGAGCGGGGGTTCAAGAGACCCAGTACTTC	CASSLRAGVQETQYF
TRBV29-1	many	TRBJ2-7	NA	TGCAGCGTGGGGCATGGGGGTCGGGAGCAGTACTTC	CSVGHGGREQYF
TRBV20-1	few	TRBJ2-1	NA	TGCAGTGAGGGGACGTTGAGCTCCTACAATGAGCAGTTCTTC	CSEGTLSSYNEQFF
TRBV6-1	many	TRBJ2-2	NA	TGTGCCAGCAGCCACGATTACCTCGGGGAGCTGTTTTTT	CASSHDYLGELFF
TRBV20-1	many	TRBJ1-1	TRBD1	TGCAGTGCCCCGGGACAGGGCCTTGGAGCTTTCTTT	CSAPGQGLGAFF
TRBV20-1	many	TRBJ1-6	NA	TGCAGTGCTACAAAAGACACGACCAATTCACCCCTCCACTTT	CSATKDTTNSPLHF
TRBV7-8	many	TRBJ2-1	NA	TGTGCCAGCAGCTTCGGGCAGACACCGAACAATGAGCAGTTCTTC	CASSFGQTPNNEQFF
TRBV5-6	NA	TRBJ1-1	NA	TGTGCCAGCAGCGTCGGGGGTCTCACTGAAGCTTTCTTT	CASSVGGLTEAFF
TRBV12-3/TRBV12-4	NA	TRBJ1-5	NA	TGTGCCAGCACCTTGGGTGTAGGGCGAAATCAGCCCCAGCATTTT	CASTLGVGRNQPQHF
TRBV20-1	many	TRBJ2-5	NA	TGCAGTGCTATCTCAACAAGGGGCGGAGAGACCCAGTACTTC	CSAISTRGGETQYF